Described below is a single T cell receptor beta chain sequence and its context. Antigen unknown. The CDR3 consists of 19 residues. Trimming took 0 bases from V and 0 from J, leaving 15 bases between them. Germline V gives CDR1 SGHDN, CDR2 FVKESK. PCR used 60 Vbeta primers and 13 Jbeta primers. Libraries were prepared by immunoSEQ multiplex PCR; TCRdb keeps only in-frame clonotypes and omits some of them. The profile shows under 140,000 clones, roughly 80% of them singletons. This sample is part of a study of cytomegalovirus exposure and HLA in healthy donors. Whole-study findings and limits: As a later analysis showed, a missense DCLRE1C variant was linked to trimming of TCR beta V- and J-genes.

The chain combines TRBV14 with TRBJ1-6; tentatively, D is TRBD1 (5 bases). Sequencing input: PBMCs. The clonotype was recovered from a man in his thirties or forties in good health and CMV-seropositive. CDR3 in DNA: TGTGCCAGCAGCCAAGATGGGCAGGGTTTTAGCTCCTATAATTCACCCCTCCACTTT. Amino acid sequence: CASSQDGQGFSSYNSPLHF.